Here is one T cell receptor beta chain with its context. The data belong to a study of OX40 agonist ivuxolimab in advanced cancers. Study summary: Ivuxolimab was administered intravenously to patients at 0.01 to 10 mg/kg every 2 weeks.

Assay used: immunoSEQ multiplex PCR; TCRdb lists only in-frame clones, some missing. This table holds around 92,000 clones, around 84% found once. Trimming removed 0 bases from V and 12 bases from J, with 12 bases in between. The CDR3 is made up of 13 amino acids. Germline CDR1 LNHNV, CDR2 YYDKDF (reference sequence). The clonotype comes from an adult with an advanced solid tumor such as melanoma, head and neck, liver or kidney cancer. The sample here was CD4+ or CD8+ T cells sorted from blood, taken in a trial of the OX40 agonist ivuxolimab. The chain links TRBV15 to TRBJ2-1, with D possibly being TRBD1 (5 bases). The CDR3 loop is CATSREIDQGQFF. DNA of the CDR3: TGTGCCACCAGCAGAGAGATTGATCAGGGGCAGTTCTTC.